These 20 T cell receptor beta chains came from one sample sequenced in a study of PD-L1 blockade in urothelial cancer. Assay: immunoSEQ multiplex PCR; the TCRdb copy retains only in-frame clones and omits some. The sample lists just over 50,000 clones; around 77% were seen once. The sample consisted of PBMCs, taken around atezolizumab (anti-PD-L1) treatment. The receptor source for this set is a man aged 65 to 79 with urothelial cancer.

The chain recombines TRBV28 with TRBJ1-3, with TRBD1 matching 10 bases. CDR1 and CDR2 from the germline V gene are MDHEN and SYDVKM. Trimming took 5 bases from V and 4 from J; bases not matched to a gene: 8. This CDR3 region has 16 residues. DNA of the CDR3: TGTGCCAGCAGTCCGATGACAGGGGGCGGAGGAAACACCATATATTTT. The encoded protein is CASSPMTGGGGNTIYF. Together with reference TRBV28 and TRBJ1-3, the CDR3 gives the full variable domain: DVKVTQSSRYLVKRTGEKVFLECVQDMDHENMFWYRQDPGLGLRLIYFSYDVKMKEKGDIPEGYSVSREKKERFSLILESASTNQTSMYLCASSPMTGGGGNTIYFGEGSWLTVV.

This CDR3 is CASTRTGVNTEAFF. The DNA for the CDR3 is TGTGCCAGCACCAGGACAGGGGTTAACACTGAAGCTTTCTTT. The rearrangement links TRBV6-5 to TRBJ1-1; 9 nucleotides agree with TRBD1. This CDR3 has 14 amino acids. The germline gives CDR1 MNHEY, CDR2 SVGAGI. V dropped 7 bases and J dropped 2; count of bases not matched to a gene: 5.

The chain employs TRBV4-3 and TRBJ1-1; D call uncertain. Germline CDR1 reads LGHNA; CDR2 reads YSLEER. The V and J ends lost 0 bases and 4 bases respectively, with 6 bases between them. The CDR3 spans 13 residues. CDR3 loop: CASSQDSRTEAFF. Here the CDR3 DNA reads TGCGCCAGCAGCCAAGACAGTCGCACTGAAGCTTTCTTT.

CDR3 DNA sequence: TGTGCCAGCAGTCCCACCACAGGGGGGGCTGAAAAACTGTTTTTT. Amino acid sequence: CASSPTTGGAEKLFF. V is TRBV28 and J is TRBJ1-4; 8 nucleotides align to TRBD1. With V trimmed by 5 bases and J by 7 bases, 9 bases remained unmatched. This CDR3 has 15 residues. The germline CDR1 and CDR2 sequences are MDHEN and SYDVKM.

V usage is TRBV2 and J usage is TRBJ2-2, with D possibly being TRBD1 (6 bases). CDR1 and CDR2 from the germline V gene are SNHLY and FYNNEI. The CDR3 runs 14 residues. Trimming removed 6 bases from V and 1 base from J, with 9 bases in between. The CDR3 protein is CASSYRVNTGELFF. The CDR3 coding sequence is TGTGCCAGCAGCTACAGGGTGAACACCGGGGAGCTGTTTTTT.

The chain is built from TRBV6-5 and TRBJ2-5, with a weak D call TRBD1 (5 bases). CDR3 length: 13 amino acids. CDR1 is MNHEY and CDR2 is SVGAGI in the germline V gene. V was clipped by 7 bases and J by 3 bases, with 12 bases between them. The chain's CDR3 is CASTTSGKETQYF. CDR3 in DNA: TGTGCCAGCACAACCTCAGGGAAAGAGACCCAGTACTTC.

The chain employs TRBV19 and TRBJ2-1, with TRBD2 matching over 7 bases. Trimming took 1 base from V and 12 from J; bases not matched to a gene: 6. The CDR3 extends over 13 amino acids. Germline loops: CDR1 LNHDA, CDR2 SQIVND (reference sequence). The DNA for the CDR3 is TGTGCCAGTAGTATAGGTTGGGAGGGTAGGCAGTTCTTC. Translating gives CASSIGWEGRQFF.

The chain couples TRBV18 to TRBJ2-3, with TRBD1 matching 7 bases. The trim removed 3 bases at V and 1 base at J, leaving 4 bases unmatched. The CDR3 has 15 residues. Germline V lookup: CDR1 KGHSH, CDR2 LQKENI. CDR3: CASSPTGLGTDTQYF. DNA of the CDR3: TGTGCCAGCTCACCGACAGGGTTGGGCACAGATACGCAGTATTTT. The variable domain in full, completed from reference TRBV18 and TRBJ2-3, reads NAGVMQNPRHLVRRRGQEARLRCSPMKGHSHVYWYRQLPEEGLKFMVYLQKENIIDESGMPKERFSAEFPKEGPSILRIQQVVRGDSAAYFCASSPTGLGTDTQYFGPGTRLTVL.

The chain is built from TRBV9 and TRBJ1-5, with a weak D call TRBD1 (5 bases). Germline CDR1 and CDR2: SGDLS and YYNGEE. Trimming took off 2 bases at V and 2 bases at J, with 17 bases between the two ends. The length of the CDR3 is 17 residues. The CDR3, as DNA: TGTGCCAGCAGCGTCCACCCCGGGGGGTATGGCAATCAGCCCCAGCATTTT. Amino acid sequence: CASSVHPGGYGNQPQHF.

CDR3 coding DNA: TGTGCTAGTGGCCCTCTTACAGGGGGTAACACTGAAGCTTTCTTT. As protein: CASGPLTGGNTEAFF. J is TRBJ1-1 and V is TRBV12-5, with 8 bases matching TRBD1. CDR3 length: 15 residues. V lost 6 bases and J lost 2; bases outside the gene matches: 8. Germline CDR1 is LGHNT and CDR2 is FRNRAP.

The chain links TRBV4-1 to TRBJ2-4; 8 bases are a match to TRBD1. In germline, CDR1 is MGHRA, CDR2 YSYEKL. This CDR3 contains 16 residues. V was pared by 4 bases and J by 1 base, with 6 bases of the junction left unmatched. The CDR3 DNA reads as TGCGCCAGCAGCCCAGGACAGGGTTTGGCCAAAAACATTCAGTACTTC. Encoded protein: CASSPGQGLAKNIQYF.

This sequence joins TRBV7-9 and TRBJ2-7, with D maybe TRBD2 (5 bases). The CDR3 is made up of 11 amino acids. Germline CDR1 and CDR2: SEHNR and FQNEAQ (reference sequence). Trimming took off 4 bases at V and 5 bases at J, with 6 bases between the two ends. CDR3 residues: CASSSGDEQYF. The CDR3 DNA sequence: TGTGCCAGCAGCTCCGGGGACGAGCAGTACTTC.

The rearrangement links TRBV7-8 to TRBJ2-7; 8 bases line up with TRBD1. Trimming at V came to 5 bases and at J to 0 bases, leaving 12 bases not matched to a gene. Germline CDR1 SGHVS, CDR2 FQNEAQ. This CDR3 is 17 amino acids long. The CDR3 DNA is TGTGCCAGCAGCGGACCAACCCGACAGGGGAGCTCCTACGAGCAGTACTTC. It codes for CASSGPTRQGSSYEQYF.

This clone occurred a few times. The rearrangement uses TRBV5-1 and TRBJ1-2; possible D gene TRBD1, 6 bases. V lost 0 bases and J 4 bases, leaving 10 bases between the germline ends. CDR1 and CDR2 (germline): SGHRS, YFSETQ. There are 14 residues in the CDR3. The chain's CDR3 is CASSLAGQLYGYTF. The CDR3 DNA follows: TGCGCCAGCAGCTTGGCCGGACAGCTCTATGGCTACACCTTC.

The rearrangement joins TRBV5-4 to TRBJ2-2; a weak D match, TRBD2 (6 bases). The CDR3 extends over 14 amino acids. Trimming removed 0 bases at V and 5 bases at J, with 8 bases between. Germline CDR1 reads SGHNT; CDR2 reads YYREEE (reference sequence). CDR3 sequence (DNA): TGTGCCAGCAGCTTGGCCGGGGGAACCGGGGAGCTGTTTTTT. This sequence encodes CASSLAGGTGELFF.

V gene TRBV7-2 combines with J gene TRBJ1-5, with 7 bases lining up with TRBD1. Germline assignment: CDR1 SGHTA and CDR2 FQGNSA. V was pared by 5 bases and J by 4 bases, with 11 bases of the junction left unmatched. The CDR3 runs 16 residues. CDR3 sequence reads: CASSLQPGQNNQPQHF. DNA of the CDR3: TGTGCCAGCAGCCTCCAACCGGGACAGAATAATCAGCCCCAGCATTTT.

The chain has TRBV7-2 and TRBJ1-5; possible D gene TRBD1, 5 bases. Germline loops: CDR1 SGHTA, CDR2 FQGNSA. V lost 1 base to trimming and J lost 5 bases, with 9 bases between them. This CDR3 contains 14 residues. In DNA form, the CDR3 reads TGTGCCAGCAGCTTAGTTATAGGGGATCAGCCCCAGCATTTT. Translating gives CASSLVIGDQPQHF.

The V call is TRBV15, the J call TRBJ1-1, with TRBD1 matching over 7 bases. The germline V gene has CDR1 LNHNV and CDR2 YYDKDF (reference sequence). The CDR3 runs 15 residues. The V and J ends lost 0 bases and 6 bases, in that order; junction bases with no gene match: 7. The CDR3 DNA is TGTGCCACCAGCAGAGATGAACAGGGGCGGTCTGAAGCTTTCTTT. As protein: CATSRDEQGRSEAFF.

This chain links TRBV5-1 with TRBJ2-1, with TRBD2 matching 11 bases. This CDR3 comprises 14 residues. In germline, CDR1 is SGHRS, CDR2 YFSETQ. With 2 bases clipped from V and 7 bases from J, the junction kept 2 bases outside the gene matches. CDR3 sequence (DNA): TGCGCCAGCAGCTTAATAGCGGGAGGGAATGAGCAGTTCTTC. Translation gives CASSLIAGGNEQFF.

The chain links TRBV7-2 to TRBJ2-3; D perhaps matches TRBD2 (5 bases). CDR3 length equals 15 residues. CDR1 is SGHTA and CDR2 is FQGNSA in the germline V gene. V dropped 3 bases and J dropped 2 bases, with 12 bases sitting between them. Here the CDR3 reads CASSFQRTVTDTQYF. CDR3 in DNA: TGTGCCAGCAGCTTCCAGCGGACCGTCACAGATACGCAGTATTTT. The full variable domain, with the rest looked up from reference TRBV7-2 and TRBJ2-3, is GAGVSQSPSNKVTEKGKDVELRCDPISGHTALYWYRQSLGQGLEFLIYFQGNSAPDKSGLPSDRFSAERTGGSVSTLTIQRTQQEDSAVYLCASSFQRTVTDTQYFGPGTRLTVL.